What follows are 8 T cell receptor beta chains derived from one specimen sequenced in a study of identical twins' blood T cells (dated by TCRdb to about 2013). The library came from 5' RACE. Sequencing took place on an Illumina Genome Analyzer IIx. The public reads were quality trimmed at Q25 with fastp and then assembled into clones with MiXCR by TCRdb, keeping productive beta chains. Identical CDR3 proteins give one entry, which carries the most common genes and DNA. This sample has fewer than 450,000 distinct CDR3 sequences in its table, and more than 25% of those were observed once. The ten largest clones represent about 6.1% of the sample. Sequencing used PBMCs. Receptors were obtained from a woman aged 18 to 55 in good health.

J is TRBJ1-6 and V is TRBV7-2, with TRBD1 matching 7 bases. The CDR3 has 15 amino acids. Per germline, CDR1 SGHTA and CDR2 FQGNSA. V lost 1 base and J lost 8; bases outside the gene matches: 5. The CDR3 DNA reads TGTGCCAGCAGCTTAGTTGGTCAGGGGGATTCACCCCTCCACTTT. Its translation: CASSLVGQGDSPLHF.

This clonotype was seen at least ten times. V usage is TRBV29-1 and J usage is TRBJ1-2; a possible D gene is TRBD1 (5 bases). Germline V gene lookup returns CDR1 SQVTM and CDR2 ANQGSEA. V was trimmed by 7 bases and J by 0 bases, leaving 15 bases between them. The CDR3 runs to 14 residues. The CDR3 DNA reads TGCAGCGCTGCGGGGACTGAAGCTAACTATGGCTACACCTTC. This encodes CSAAGTEANYGYTF. Based on the CDR3 plus reference TRBV29-1 and TRBJ1-2, the full variable domain is SAVISQKPSRDICQRGTSLTIQCQVDSQVTMMFWYRQQPGQSLTLIATANQGSEATYESGFVIDKFPISRPNLTFSTLTVSNMSPEDSSIYLCSAAGTEANYGYTFGSGTRLTVV.

This clonotype came up a few times. The chain has TRBV20-1 and TRBJ2-5; D possibly corresponds to TRBD2 (6 bases). The CDR3 is 14 amino acids. With 0 bases removed from V and 6 bases from J, the gap between germline ends came to 14 bases. CDR1 and CDR2 from the germline V gene are DFQATT and SNEGSKA (reference sequence). The CDR3 region has the DNA TGCAGTGCTAGAGATACTAGCCGGGAAAAGACCCAGTACTTC. Translating it yields CSARDTSREKTQYF.

The chain recombines TRBV2 with TRBJ2-7, with D uncertain. Trimming left V 2 bases short and J 5 bases short, with 10 bases between. The CDR3 consists of 13 residues. Germline loops: CDR1 SNHLY, CDR2 FYNNEI. The CDR3 sequence is CASSERQTHEQYF. For the CDR3, the DNA is TGTGCCAGCAGTGAAAGGCAGACCCACGAGCAGTACTTC.

DNA for the CDR3: TGTGCCAGCAGCTTAGTCCTCTCCGGAAAAGGGGACGAGCAGTACTTC. It specifies CASSLVLSGKGDEQYF. The chain joins TRBV11-2 to TRBJ2-7, with D tentatively TRBD1 (5 bases). CDR1 and CDR2 (germline): SGHAT, FQNNGV. This CDR3 is 16 amino acids long. Trimming left V 1 base short and J 5 bases short, with 18 bases between.

This clonotype was seen a handful of times. The V call is TRBV27, the J call TRBJ2-2; D unresolved. Germline V lookup: CDR1 MNHEY, CDR2 SMNVEV (reference sequence). There are 15 residues in the CDR3. The germline V and J ends were trimmed by 2 bases and 4 bases, with 11 bases remaining between them. The CDR3 region is CASSLGTVATGELFF. In nucleotides, the CDR3 is TGTGCCAGCAGTTTAGGAACAGTGGCCACCGGGGAGCTGTTTTTT.

V gene TRBV5-4 combines with J gene TRBJ2-7; TRBD2 might be the D (5 bases). The ends were cut back, 4 bases at V and 5 bases at J, with 10 bases in the middle. Per the germline V gene, CDR1 is SGHNT and CDR2 is YYREEE (reference sequence). The CDR3 sequence is 12 residues long. The DNA for the CDR3 is TGTGCCAGCAGCAGTAGAGGGAACGAGCAGTACTTC. This codes for CASSSRGNEQYF.

The rearrangement links TRBV29-1 to TRBJ1-1; D unclear. Per the germline V gene, CDR1 is SQVTM and CDR2 is ANQGSEA. The CDR3 is 11 amino acids. Trimming shortened V by 4 bases and J by 8 bases, and 11 bases separated the two germline ends. The CDR3 bases are TGCAGCGTTGGAGTGGGAGGGGAAGCTTTCTTT. Translated, it gives CSVGVGGEAFF. The full variable domain, rest sourced from reference TRBV29-1 and TRBJ1-1, is SAVISQKPSRDICQRGTSLTIQCQVDSQVTMMFWYRQQPGQSLTLIATANQGSEATYESGFVIDKFPISRPNLTFSTLTVSNMSPEDSSIYLCSVGVGGEAFFGQGTRLTVV.